Each of the 4 T cell receptor beta chains below was sequenced from the same sample in a study of T cell responses to AZD1222 COVID-19 vaccine. Profiled with immunoSEQ multiplex PCR; TCRdb holds only in-frame clones, not every one. The sample records 130,000 or so clones, 85% to 95% being singletons. The sample in question was peripheral blood, obtained on day 0 of AZD1222 vaccination. All receptors derive from an adult in good health.

The V and J genes are TRBV14 and TRBJ2-3, with D maybe TRBD1 (6 bases). The CDR3 spans 18 residues. Between the trimmed V and J ends, which lost 3 bases and 0 bases, there was a span of 19 bases. In germline, CDR1 is SGHDN, CDR2 FVKESK. CDR3 nucleotides: TGTGCCAGCAGCCAGAGACTGCACAGGGTTGGGAGCACAGATACGCAGTATTTT. This sequence encodes CASSQRLHRVGSTDTQYF.

In its sample, this clone was seen once. The chain carries TRBV6-5 and TRBJ2-1, with 8 bases matching TRBD2. Germline lookup yields CDR1 MNHEY and CDR2 SVGAGI. Unmatched junction bases numbered 5, after V lost 6 bases and J lost 7 bases. CDR3 length: 13 amino acids. The CDR3 nucleotides are TGTGCCAGCAGGGGACTAGTCTTTAATGAGCAGTTCTTC. It codes for CASRGLVFNEQFF.

This clone was observed once. J is TRBJ2-4 and V is TRBV15; TRBD1 aligns across 7 bases. The V and J ends lost 8 bases and 5 bases, in that order; junction bases with no gene match: 6. There are 13 residues in the CDR3. The germline gives CDR1 LNHNV, CDR2 YYDKDF (reference sequence). CDR3 protein: CATLRGTENIQYF. DNA of the CDR3: TGTGCCACCCTCCGAGGGACAGAAAACATTCAGTACTTC.

The count of this clone is one. The V and J genes are TRBV19 and TRBJ1-5; no reliable D call. This CDR3 has 15 amino acids. Trimming pared 8 bases from V and 2 bases from J, leaving 16 bases between. From germline, CDR1 is LNHDA and CDR2 SQIVND (reference sequence). The DNA of the CDR3 is TGTGCCAGTCAACTAGGCCGGGTGGGCAATCAGCCCCAGCATTTT. It translates to CASQLGRVGNQPQHF.